This T cell receptor (beta chain) originates from a study of blood T cell repertoires in COVID-19. The overall study: Sample material is recorded as cDNA or gDNA derived from T cells, B-cell-depleted T cells, or PBMCs.

The V segment lost 6 bases and the J segment 0 bases; nucleotides outside the gene matches: 4. This CDR3 is 15 amino acids long. Germline V gene sequence: CDR1 LNHDA, CDR2 SQIVND (reference sequence). Original analysis: By means of reference gene primer amplification, nucleated cell counts were estimated. The protocol was immunoSEQ multiplex PCR, while the TCRdb copy is restricted to in-frame clones and leaves out a portion. That table furnishes V, J and clone size, whereas the DNA furnished D and trimming. The sample records about 270,000 clones, roughly 84% being singletons. Input material: peripheral blood. The sequence was obtained from a woman aged 18-29 years with acute or convalescent COVID-19. This chain connects TRBV19 to TRBJ1-5; 8 positions match TRBD1. The CDR3 region has the DNA TGTGCCAGTAGACCGGACAGGGATAGCAATCAGCCCCAGCATTTT. It translates to CASRPDRDSNQPQHF.